The T cell receptor beta chain under discussion was sequenced for a study of identical twins. Germline V gives CDR1 SGHRS, CDR2 YFSETQ. After removal of 2 bases from V and 5 bases from J, the junction contained 8 bases not matched to a gene. The CDR3 is 16 residues long. Findings and caveats of the study: Sharing of beta out-of-frame sequences by twins showed a weaker excess. Conclusions relied on cross-sectional statistical analysis, not following the same donors. Monozygotic twin pairs showed more out-of-frame TCR alpha sharing than models estimated.

This clonotype was detected a few times. Its antigen is unidentified. Template switching created a universal primer site, and the cDNA included unique molecular identifiers. Each CDR3 protein gets one entry after TCRdb re-called the 5' RACE reads with MiXCR. Here the sample spans 400,000 or so distinct CDR3 sequences, 8.5% to 10% being singletons. The sequence came from a woman between 45 and 60 years old in good health. Specimen: naive T cells sorted from blood. V gene TRBV5-1 combines with J gene TRBJ2-3; 10 positions agree with TRBD2. CDR3 sequence reads: CASSFGSSGRRDTQYF. The DNA for the CDR3 is TGCGCCAGCAGCTTTGGGTCTAGCGGGAGACGAGATACGCAGTATTTT. Full variable domain (outside the CDR3, taken from reference TRBV5-1 and TRBJ2-3): KAGVTQTPRYLIKTRGQQVTLSCSPISGHRSVSWYQQTPGQGLQFLFEYFSETQRNKGNFPGRFSGRQFSNSRSEMNVSTLELGDSALYLCASSFGSSGRRDTQYFGPGTRLTVL.